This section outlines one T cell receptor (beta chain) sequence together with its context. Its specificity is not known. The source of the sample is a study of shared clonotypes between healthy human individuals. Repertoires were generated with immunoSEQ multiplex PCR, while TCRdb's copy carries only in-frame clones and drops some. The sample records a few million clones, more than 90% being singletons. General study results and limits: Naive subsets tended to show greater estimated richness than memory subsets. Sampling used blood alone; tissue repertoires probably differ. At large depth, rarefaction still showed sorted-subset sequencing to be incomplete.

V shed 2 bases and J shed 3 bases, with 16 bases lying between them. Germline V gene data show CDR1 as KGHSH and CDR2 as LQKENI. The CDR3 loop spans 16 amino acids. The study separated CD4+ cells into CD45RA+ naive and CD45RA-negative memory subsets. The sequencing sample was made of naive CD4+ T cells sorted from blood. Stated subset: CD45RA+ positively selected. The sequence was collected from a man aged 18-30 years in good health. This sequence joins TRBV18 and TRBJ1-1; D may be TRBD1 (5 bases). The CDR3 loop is CASSPTQVPLDTEAFF. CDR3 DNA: TGTGCCAGCTCACCAACACAGGTACCTCTGGACACTGAAGCTTTCTTT.